What follows are 17 T cell receptor beta chains derived from one specimen sequenced in a study of response to subunit inactivated influenza vaccine. Each CDR3 protein gets one entry after TCRdb re-called the RT-PCR reads with MiXCR. The sample has about 700,000 distinct CDR3 sequences; approximately 15% are singletons. This material consisted of PBMCs from blood, taken less than 15 days before vaccination. The receptors were sampled from a man aged 45-65 years who received an inactivated influenza vaccine.

The chain is built from TRBV5-1 and TRBJ2-3; D gene unclear. The CDR3 extends over 14 amino acids. In germline, CDR1 is SGHRS, CDR2 YFSETQ. Trimming cost V 5 bases and J 3 bases, with 13 bases left between them. This chain's CDR3 is CASREVAGTDTQYF. The DNA for the CDR3 is TGCGCCAGCAGGGAAGTGGCTGGGACAGATACGCAGTATTTT.

This clonotype was detected a few times. The chain carries TRBV9 and TRBJ1-1, with D perhaps matching TRBD1 (6 bases). CDR3 length equals 16 residues. Germline-derived CDR1 and CDR2 are SGDLS and YYNGEE. V gave up 4 bases and J gave up 6 bases, with 22 bases separating them. Written as DNA, the CDR3 is TGTGCCAGCAGCCCCCAAAGGGGGGGGCGAGTAGCTGAAGCTTTCTTT. Encoded protein: CASSPQRGGRVAEAFF.

The chain combines TRBV2 with TRBJ2-3, with no clear D. V shed 5 bases and J shed 6 bases, with 12 bases lying between them. Germline CDR1 SNHLY, CDR2 FYNNEI. The CDR3 is made up of 13 amino acids. The CDR3 DNA sequence: TGTGCCAGCAGTTCCGGCCGGTCCGATACGCAGTATTTT. Its protein product is CASSSGRSDTQYF.

This clonotype was recorded a few times. This rearrangement joins TRBV20-1 to TRBJ2-2, with D tentatively TRBD1 (5 bases). V dropped 6 bases and J dropped 0 bases, with 17 bases sitting between them. CDR1 is DFQATT and CDR2 is SNEGSKA in the germline V gene (reference sequence). The CDR3 covers 16 residues. CDR3 protein: CSAQAADKANTGELFF. The CDR3 coding sequence is TGCAGTGCGCAGGCGGCGGACAAGGCGAACACCGGGGAGCTGTTTTTT.

The rearrangement joins TRBV5-5 to TRBJ1-2; maybe TRBD1 (6 bases). Germline V lookup: CDR1 SGHKS, CDR2 YYEKEE (reference sequence). The CDR3 has 16 amino acids. Trimming took off 0 bases at V and 4 bases at J, with 16 bases between the two ends. Here the CDR3 reads CASSLGQASRGYGYTF. The CDR3 bases are TGTGCCAGCAGCTTGGGACAGGCCTCCCGGGGCTATGGCTACACCTTC. Drawing the rest from reference TRBV5-5 and TRBJ1-2, the complete variable domain is DAGVTQSPTHLIKTRGQQVTLRCSPISGHKSVSWYQQVLGQGPQFIFQYYEKEERGRGNFPDRFSARQFPNYSSELNVNALLLGDSALYLCASSLGQASRGYGYTFGSGTRLTVV.

The chain couples TRBV29-1 to TRBJ1-3; no reliable D call. V dropped 7 bases and J dropped 9 bases, with 13 bases sitting between them. Germline CDR1 SQVTM, CDR2 ANQGSEA. The CDR3 runs 11 residues. The CDR3 loop is CSAITTSTIYF. The DNA for the CDR3 is TGCAGCGCAATAACAACTTCCACCATATATTTT.

This clonotype appeared many times. V usage is TRBV5-1 and J usage is TRBJ2-7; 9 bases map to TRBD1. The CDR3 is made up of 14 amino acids. V lost 2 bases, J lost 4 bases, and 4 bases stayed unmatched. The germline V gene has CDR1 SGHRS and CDR2 YFSETQ. CDR3 region: CASSFGTGRYEQYF. DNA of the CDR3: TGCGCCAGCAGCTTCGGGACAGGGCGGTACGAGCAGTACTTC.

This clonotype has more than one count but fewer than ten. For the CDR3, the DNA is TGTGCCAGCAGTTTTTTCGGGTTTTCTTCTAATTCACCCCTCCACTTT. Amino acid sequence: CASSFFGFSSNSPLHF. V and J are TRBV12-3 or TRBV12-4 and TRBJ1-6; unclear D gene. The CDR3 length is 16 residues. V gave up 3 bases and J gave up 6 bases, with 15 bases separating them.

The rearrangement joins TRBV5-1 to TRBJ2-3; D may correspond to TRBD1 or TRBD2 (5 bases each). This CDR3 contains 16 residues. With 1 base removed from V and 1 base from J, the gap between germline ends came to 13 bases. CDR1 is SGHRS, CDR2 YFSETQ, per germline. CDR3 sequence reads: CASSLTGTTRTDTQYF. For the CDR3, the DNA is TGCGCCAGCAGCTTGACGGGGACCACGCGCACAGATACGCAGTATTTT.

The chain joins TRBV12-3 or TRBV12-4 to TRBJ1-4; D unresolved. Trimming left V 3 bases short and J 0 bases short, with 8 bases between. The CDR3 extends over 15 amino acids. CDR3 loop: CASSFRGSTNEKLFF. In DNA, the CDR3 is TGTGCCAGCAGTTTCCGGGGATCAACTAATGAAAAACTGTTTTTT.

This clonotype was seen many times. The chain carries TRBV12-3 or TRBV12-4 and TRBJ2-5; D ambiguous. Trimming removed 6 bases at V and 5 bases at J, with 10 bases between. The CDR3 loop spans 12 amino acids. The CDR3 spells CASSVSGETQYF. The CDR3 region has the DNA TGTGCCAGCAGCGTCTCCGGGGAGACCCAGTACTTC.

This rearrangement joins TRBV5-1 to TRBJ1-4; D might be TRBD1 (5 bases). V shed 1 base and J shed 5 bases, with 12 bases lying between them. The CDR3 covers 15 residues. In germline, CDR1 is SGHRS, CDR2 YFSETQ. CDR3 in DNA: TGCGCCAGCAGCTTGACCGGGACCGGAAATGAAAAACTGTTTTTT. It is translated as CASSLTGTGNEKLFF.

The chain employs TRBV30 and TRBJ2-5, with 8 bases lining up with TRBD2. The CDR3 totals 17 residues. Trimming at V came to 2 bases and at J to 5 bases, leaving 16 bases not matched to a gene. Germline V lookup: CDR1 GTSNPN, CDR2 SVGIG (reference sequence). The CDR3 DNA sequence: TGTGCCTGGAGTACCCAAACCCTTAGCGGGATGGGGGAGACCCAGTACTTC. Amino acid sequence: CAWSTQTLSGMGETQYF.

This clonotype was picked up a small number of times. The gene calls are TRBV5-1 and TRBJ2-1; the match to TRBD2 covers 13 bases. V lost 3 bases to trimming and J lost 0 bases; unmatched junction nucleotides: 6. The CDR3 runs to 18 residues. Germline CDR1 is SGHRS and CDR2 is YFSETQ. This CDR3 reads CASSSTSGRPLSYNEQFF. The DNA for the CDR3 is TGCGCCAGCAGCTCGACTAGCGGGAGGCCCCTCTCCTACAATGAGCAGTTCTTC.

This clonotype was seen only once. The gene calls are TRBV4-2 and TRBJ2-1, with a weak D call TRBD1 (5 bases). The V end lost 7 bases, the J end lost 4 bases, and 17 bases lay between the germline ends. CDR1 is LGHNA, CDR2 YNFKEQ, per germline. CDR3 length equals 15 residues. The CDR3 sequence is CASTHPPAGYNEQFF. CDR3 DNA: TGTGCCAGCACCCACCCACCCGCAGGGTACAATGAGCAGTTCTTC.

This clonotype was detected many times. This chain uses TRBV20-1 with TRBJ1-5; D gene uncertain. V dropped 3 bases and J dropped 0 bases, with 9 bases sitting between them. CDR3 length: 14 residues. The germline CDR1 and CDR2 sequences are DFQATT and SNEGSKA (reference sequence). CDR3 residues: CSASWQISNQPQHF. The CDR3 DNA is TGCAGTGCTAGCTGGCAGATTAGCAATCAGCCCCAGCATTTT.

The rearrangement joins TRBV20-1 to TRBJ2-5; 14 bases match TRBD2. With 5 bases clipped from V and 1 base from J, the junction kept 9 bases outside the gene matches. CDR3 length: 17 amino acids. Germline loops: CDR1 DFQATT, CDR2 SNEGSKA (reference sequence). This CDR3 reads CSARLAGGLSGQETQYF. In DNA form, the CDR3 reads TGCAGTGCTCGACTAGCGGGGGGGCTCTCGGGCCAAGAGACCCAGTACTTC.